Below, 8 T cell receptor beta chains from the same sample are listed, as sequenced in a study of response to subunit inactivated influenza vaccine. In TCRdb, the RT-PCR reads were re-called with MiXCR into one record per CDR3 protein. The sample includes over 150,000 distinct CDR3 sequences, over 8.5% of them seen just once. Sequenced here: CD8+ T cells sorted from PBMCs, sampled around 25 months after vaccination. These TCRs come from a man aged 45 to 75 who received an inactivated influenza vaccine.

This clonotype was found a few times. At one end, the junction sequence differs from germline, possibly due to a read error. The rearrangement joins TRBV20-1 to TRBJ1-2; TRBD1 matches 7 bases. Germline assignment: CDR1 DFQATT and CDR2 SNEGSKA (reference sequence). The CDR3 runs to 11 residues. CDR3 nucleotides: TGCAGTGCTAGAGATCTACAGGGGATTCCCTTC. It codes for CSARDLQGIPF.

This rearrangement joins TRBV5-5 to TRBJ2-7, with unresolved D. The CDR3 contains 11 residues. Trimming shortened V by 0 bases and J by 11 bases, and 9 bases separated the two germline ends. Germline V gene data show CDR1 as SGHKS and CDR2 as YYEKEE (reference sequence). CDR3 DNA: TGTGCCAGCAGCTTGGGCCCTGGGGAGTACTTC. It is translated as CASSLGPGEYF.

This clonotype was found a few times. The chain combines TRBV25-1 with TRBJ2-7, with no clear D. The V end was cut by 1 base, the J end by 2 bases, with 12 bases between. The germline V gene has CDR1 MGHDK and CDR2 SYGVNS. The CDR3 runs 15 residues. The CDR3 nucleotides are TGTGCCAGCAGTGAATTACCCGCGACGCCCTACGAGCAGTACTTC. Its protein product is CASSELPATPYEQYF.

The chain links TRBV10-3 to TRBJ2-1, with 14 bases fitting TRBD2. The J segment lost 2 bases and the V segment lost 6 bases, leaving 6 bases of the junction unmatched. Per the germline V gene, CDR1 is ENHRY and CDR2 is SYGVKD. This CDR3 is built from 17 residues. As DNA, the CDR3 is TGTGCCATCAGAGGGACTAGCGGGAGTATTCCCTACAATGAGCAGTTCTTC. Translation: CAIRGTSGSIPYNEQFF.

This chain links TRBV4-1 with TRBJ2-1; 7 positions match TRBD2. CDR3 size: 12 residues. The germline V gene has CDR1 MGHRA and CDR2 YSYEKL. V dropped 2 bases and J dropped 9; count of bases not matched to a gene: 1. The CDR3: CASSQKRGEQFF. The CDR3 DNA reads TGCGCCAGCAGCCAAAAGCGGGGTGAGCAGTTCTTC.

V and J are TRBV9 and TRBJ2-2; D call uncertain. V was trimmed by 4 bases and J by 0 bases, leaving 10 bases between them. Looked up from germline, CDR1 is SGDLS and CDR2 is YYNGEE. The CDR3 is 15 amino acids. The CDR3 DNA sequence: TGTGCCAGCAGCCAACTATTCGCGAACACCGGGGAGCTGTTTTTT. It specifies CASSQLFANTGELFF.

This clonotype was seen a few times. This chain's CDR3 is CASSYRLTLAPYNEQFF. CDR3 nucleotides: TGTGCCAGCAGTTACCGCTTGACCCTAGCTCCCTACAATGAGCAGTTCTTC. The V call is TRBV6-2 or TRBV6-3, the J call TRBJ2-1; possible D gene TRBD2, 5 bases. V dropped 2 bases and J dropped 2 bases, with 16 bases sitting between them. Germline CDR1 is MNHEY and CDR2 is SVGEGT. The CDR3 has 17 residues.

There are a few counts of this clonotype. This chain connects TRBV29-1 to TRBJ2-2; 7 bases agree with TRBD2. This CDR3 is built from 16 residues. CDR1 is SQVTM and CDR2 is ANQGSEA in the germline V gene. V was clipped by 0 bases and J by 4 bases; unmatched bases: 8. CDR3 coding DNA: TGCAGCGTTGAAGATCGGGCGGGAGCGGGCACCGGGGAGCTGTTTTTT. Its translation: CSVEDRAGAGTGELFF.